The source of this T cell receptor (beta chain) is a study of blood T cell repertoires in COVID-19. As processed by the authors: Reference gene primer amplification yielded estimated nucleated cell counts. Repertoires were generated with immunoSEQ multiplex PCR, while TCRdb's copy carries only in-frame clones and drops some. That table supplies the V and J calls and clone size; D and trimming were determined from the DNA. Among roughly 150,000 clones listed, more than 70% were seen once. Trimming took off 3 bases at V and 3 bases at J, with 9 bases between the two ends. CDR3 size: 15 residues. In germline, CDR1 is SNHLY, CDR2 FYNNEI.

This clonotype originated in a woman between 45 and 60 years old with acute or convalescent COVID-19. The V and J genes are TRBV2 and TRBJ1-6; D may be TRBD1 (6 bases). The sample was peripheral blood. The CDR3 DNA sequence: TGTGCCAGCAGTGACTCAGGGGACTATAATTCACCCCTCCACTTT. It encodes CASSDSGDYNSPLHF.